This TCR beta chain was observed in a study of T cell repertoires in cytomegalovirus infection. Study-wide background: In the study, CMV epitopes included recently identified HLA-C-restricted and well-studied HLA-B-restricted ones. Matching HLA type and CMV infection were both indicated by public TCR beta signatures.

Findings and limits, study-wide: Totalled public TCR beta family frequency picked out people who carried CMV plus the relevant HLA. CMV-specific HLA-C-restricted TCR beta clonotypes dominated the ex vivo response.

MiXCR, run by TCRdb on the reads, gives a single entry per CDR3 protein. The profile shows some 350,000 distinct CDR3 sequences, roughly 29% of them singletons. Concerning this clonotype: No antigen is known for it.

V lost 2 bases and J 3 bases, leaving 14 bases between the germline ends. Germline CDR1 and CDR2: MNHEY and SMNVEV (reference sequence). The CDR3 extends over 15 amino acids. The material was cultured PBMCs, obtained from culture after CMV antigen stimulation. The genes are TRBV27 and TRBJ2-7; D could derive from TRBD1 or TRBD2 (5 bases each). The receptor was derived from a human donor in good health (CMV status not recorded). Some clones in this sample may be carry-over from other donors' samples. This chain's CDR3 is CASSLGLGELYEQYF. The CDR3 DNA sequence: TGTGCCAGCAGTTTAGGGTTGGGGGAGCTCTACGAGCAGTACTTC.